Each of the 28 T cell receptor beta chains below was sequenced from the same sample in a study of blood T cell repertoires in COVID-19. Profiling relied on immunoSEQ multiplex PCR, and the TCRdb table lists in-frame clones only, not all of them. This sample carries tens of thousands of clones, around 90% of them seen once, and the ten largest clones take 5% to 6%. Source material: peripheral blood. These receptors came from a man in his 60s with active COVID-19.

Only a few counts were recorded for this clone. V is TRBV6-6 and J is TRBJ1-5, with 7 bases lining up with TRBD1. V dropped 2 bases and J dropped 4; count of bases not matched to a gene: 5. The CDR3 totals 15 residues. Germline CDR1 is MNHNY and CDR2 is SVGAGI (reference sequence). The CDR3 bases are TGTGCCAGCAGTTACGCCAGACAGGGTAATCAGCCCCAGCATTTT. Encoded protein: CASSYARQGNQPQHF.

This clone has just a few counts. The V call is TRBV7-8, the J call TRBJ2-3, with 7 nucleotides matching TRBD1. J was trimmed by 3 bases and V by 7 bases; bases with no gene match: 7. Germline values: CDR1 SGHVS, CDR2 FQNEAQ. This CDR3 region has 14 residues. The CDR3 DNA reads as TGTGCCAGCATAGAGACAGGGTGGACAGATACGCAGTATTTT. Translated: CASIETGWTDTQYF.

The chain recombines TRBV6-6 with TRBJ1-1; D is uncertain. The CDR3 length is 12 residues. Germline assignment: CDR1 MNHNY and CDR2 SVGAGI (reference sequence). Trimming removed 6 bases at V and 4 bases at J, with 9 bases between. CDR3 sequence reads: CASRGSITEAFF. The CDR3 DNA sequence: TGTGCCAGCAGGGGCTCCATCACTGAAGCTTTCTTT.

The genes are TRBV5-1 and TRBJ1-3; D remains unclear. Looked up from germline, CDR1 is SGHRS and CDR2 is YFSETQ. Between the trimmed V and J ends, which lost 3 bases and 0 bases, there was a span of 13 bases. This CDR3 has 16 residues. Here the CDR3 reads CASSSSLLNSGNTIYF. The CDR3, as DNA: TGCGCCAGCAGCTCTTCCCTACTGAACTCTGGAAACACCATATATTTT. Combining the CDR3 with reference TRBV5-1 and TRBJ1-3 gives the whole variable domain KAGVTQTPRYLIKTRGQQVTLSCSPISGHRSVSWYQQTPGQGLQFLFEYFSETQRNKGNFPGRFSGRQFSNSRSEMNVSTLELGDSALYLCASSSSLLNSGNTIYFGEGSWLTVV.

This clone has just one count. This chain uses TRBV9 with TRBJ2-1, with 9 bases fitting TRBD2. CDR1 is SGDLS and CDR2 is YYNGEE in the germline V gene. The CDR3 runs to 16 residues. The junction had 5 bases not matched to a gene; V was cut back by 0 bases and J by 4 bases. The CDR3 region is CASSVAVLAGYNEQFF. CDR3 DNA: TGTGCCAGCAGCGTAGCAGTTCTAGCGGGGTACAATGAGCAGTTCTTC.

The chain is built from TRBV18 and TRBJ1-4, with D possibly being TRBD1 (5 bases). Germline assignment: CDR1 KGHSH and CDR2 LQKENI. The V end lost 4 bases, the J end lost 4 bases, and 7 bases lay between the germline ends. This CDR3 has 13 residues. The CDR3 spells CASSLDSNEKLFF. The CDR3, as DNA: TGTGCCAGCTCACTCGACAGTAATGAAAAACTGTTTTTT.

The rearrangement uses TRBV7-9 and TRBJ2-7; possible D gene TRBD2, 7 bases. This CDR3 has 15 residues. CDR1 is SEHNR and CDR2 is FQNEAQ in the germline V gene (reference sequence). Trimming cost V 2 bases and J 5 bases, with 16 bases left between them. The DNA for the CDR3 is TGTGCCAGCAGCTTAAATTCGGGGGGCCAGAACGAGCAGTACTTC. Its protein product is CASSLNSGGQNEQYF. The full variable domain, completed using reference TRBV7-9 and TRBJ2-7, is DTGVSQNPRHKITKRGQNVTFRCDPISEHNRLYWYRQTLGQGPEFLTYFQNEAQLEKSRLLSDRFSAERPKGSFSTLEIQRTEQGDSAMYLCASSLNSGGQNEQYFGPGTRLTVT.

V is TRBV7-9 and J is TRBJ1-4; TRBD1 matches 7 bases. The CDR3 sequence is 14 residues long. Germline-derived CDR1 and CDR2 are SEHNR and FQNEAQ (reference sequence). V trimming: 5 bases; J trimming: 8 bases; junction bases outside the gene matches: 8. The CDR3 spells CASSTQGSGEKLFF. CDR3 in DNA: TGTGCCAGCAGCACACAGGGGAGTGGGGAAAAACTGTTTTTT.

The chain employs TRBV30 and TRBJ2-5; D remains unclear. With 2 bases removed from V and 2 bases from J, the gap between germline ends came to 15 bases. This CDR3 has 15 residues. Germline V gene data show CDR1 as GTSNPN and CDR2 as SVGIG (reference sequence). The CDR3 DNA sequence: TGTGCCTGGAGTCCCCTCAGTGGGCCACAAGAGACCCAGTACTTC. The encoded protein is CAWSPLSGPQETQYF.

This clone was observed once. The V gene is TRBV27, the J gene TRBJ2-5; D is possibly TRBD2 (6 bases). The V gene lost 7 bases and the J gene lost 5 bases, with 8 bases spanning the gap. This CDR3 region has 11 residues. CDR1 MNHEY and CDR2 SMNVEV come from the germline V gene (reference sequence). The CDR3 loop is CASTRGETQYF. CDR3 nucleotides: TGTGCCAGCACCCGGGGGGAGACCCAGTACTTC.

This clone was picked up a small number of times. The V gene is TRBV18, the J gene TRBJ1-2, with 7 nucleotides matching TRBD1. The CDR3 has 16 amino acids. Trimming took 0 bases from V and 4 from J; bases not matched to a gene: 8. The germline V gene has CDR1 KGHSH and CDR2 LQKENI. CDR3 DNA: TGTGCCAGCTCACCACCGAGTGGCCAGGGGGGCTATGGCTACACCTTC. This encodes CASSPPSGQGGYGYTF.

This clone has more than one count but fewer than ten. The rearrangement uses TRBV7-9 and TRBJ2-7; the match to TRBD1 covers 10 bases. The V gene's germline CDR1 is SEHNR and CDR2 FQNEAQ (reference sequence). The CDR3 is made up of 15 amino acids. Trimming removed 3 bases from V and 6 bases from J; junction bases left unmatched: 8. The CDR3 DNA follows: TGTGCCAGCAGCTTGCCCTTCGGGACAGGGGCCGAGCAGTACTTC. It specifies CASSLPFGTGAEQYF.

V and J are TRBV3-1 (or the pseudogene TRBV3-2) and TRBJ2-3; maybe TRBD2 (5 bases). There are 13 residues in the CDR3. The germline CDR1 and CDR2 sequences are LGHDT and YNNKEL (reference sequence). The germline V and J ends were trimmed by 0 bases and 6 bases, with 7 bases remaining between them. CDR3 protein: CASSQDSGDTQYF. CDR3 nucleotides: TGTGCCAGCAGCCAAGACAGCGGCGATACGCAGTATTTT.

The chain is built from TRBV9 and TRBJ1-2; D is ambiguous. V was clipped by 0 bases and J by 5 bases, with 5 bases between them. This CDR3 has 12 amino acids. Germline values: CDR1 SGDLS, CDR2 YYNGEE. CDR3 nucleotide sequence: TGTGCCAGCAGCGTAGAGCCGTATGGCTACACCTTC. Its protein is CASSVEPYGYTF.

In DNA form, the CDR3 reads TGTGCCAGCAGCTTAAATTTCGGACAGGGGTATGGCTACACCTTC. Its translation is CASSLNFGQGYGYTF. This chain uses TRBV7-9 with TRBJ1-2, with 9 bases lining up with TRBD1. The CDR3 has 15 residues. Unmatched junction bases numbered 6, after V lost 2 bases and J lost 5 bases. In germline, CDR1 is SEHNR, CDR2 FQNEAQ (reference sequence).

The chain employs TRBV28 and TRBJ2-7, with 9 bases lining up with TRBD2. CDR3 size: 15 residues. Looked up from germline, CDR1 is MDHEN and CDR2 is SYDVKM. The V segment lost 6 bases and the J segment 4 bases; nucleotides outside the gene matches: 10. For the CDR3, the DNA is TGTGCCAGCAGCCCAACCATAGCGGGGGTGTACGAGCAGTACTTC. This encodes CASSPTIAGVYEQYF.

The CDR3 spells CASSRLGGAYEQYF. CDR3 nucleotide sequence: TGTGCCAGCAGCCGCCTAGGGGGGGCCTACGAGCAGTACTTC. J is TRBJ2-7 and V is TRBV3-1 (or the pseudogene TRBV3-2), with a weak D call TRBD2 (7 bases). Deletions cut 4 bases from V and 2 bases from J, with 12 bases between. Germline lookup yields CDR1 LGHDT and CDR2 YNNKEL (reference sequence). This CDR3 is 14 amino acids long.

The chain couples TRBV25-1 to TRBJ2-7; 7 nucleotides agree with TRBD1. Germline V gene data show CDR1 as MGHDK and CDR2 as SYGVNS. With V trimmed by 1 base and J by 4 bases, 10 bases remained unmatched. The CDR3 is made up of 16 amino acids. Here the CDR3 DNA reads TGTGCCAGCAGTGAATTTGGCGTGGGACAGCCATACGAGCAGTACTTC. It translates to CASSEFGVGQPYEQYF.

Concerning this clone itself: At one of its ends the junction is not consistent with the germline gene, which may arise from a read error. The gene calls are TRBV10-3 and TRBJ1-2; TRBD1 matches 9 bases. CDR1 ENHRY and CDR2 SYGVKD come from the germline V gene. CDR3 length equals 16 residues. The CDR3 coding sequence is TGTACCATCAGTCAAATACAGGGGGCGGGAGACTATGGCTACACCTTC. This gives the protein CTISQIQGAGDYGYTF.

The CDR3 nucleotides are TGTGCCAGCAGTTCCAGACAGGGAAGTCCTGAAGCTTTCTTT. Encoded protein: CASSSRQGSPEAFF. The V and J genes are TRBV27 and TRBJ1-1; 7 bases align to TRBD1. Germline assignment: CDR1 MNHEY and CDR2 SMNVEV (reference sequence). The CDR3 has 14 residues. With V trimmed by 4 bases and J by 6 bases, 8 bases remained unmatched.

The rearrangement joins TRBV7-8 to TRBJ1-5; D unclear. V was trimmed by 5 bases and J by 5 bases, leaving 10 bases between them. Germline V gene sequence: CDR1 SGHVS, CDR2 FQNEAQ. This CDR3 has 13 residues. The CDR3 sequence is CASSTGLDQPQHF. The DNA for the CDR3 is TGTGCCAGCAGCACCGGGTTGGATCAGCCCCAGCATTTT.

The chain is built from TRBV14 and TRBJ2-3; perhaps TRBD1 as D (5 bases). The CDR3 spans 13 residues. CDR1 is SGHDN and CDR2 is FVKESK in the germline V gene. V lost 2 bases and J 7 bases, leaving 10 bases between the germline ends. CDR3: CASSQYGANTQYF. The CDR3 region has the DNA TGTGCCAGCAGCCAATATGGGGCGAATACGCAGTATTTT.

V usage is TRBV2 and J usage is TRBJ1-1; the D gene is possibly TRBD1 (6 bases). This CDR3 is 15 amino acids long. Deletions cut 7 bases from V and 4 bases from J, with 19 bases between. The V gene's germline CDR1 is SNHLY and CDR2 FYNNEI. CDR3 amino acids: CASTTSAGAGTEAFF. CDR3 nucleotide sequence: TGTGCCAGCACCACCTCAGCAGGGGCAGGCACTGAAGCTTTCTTT.

The chain couples TRBV13 to TRBJ2-3, with 9 bases matching TRBD2. CDR1 and CDR2 from the germline V gene are PRHDT and FYEKMQ (reference sequence). CDR3 length: 16 residues. Trimming at V came to 4 bases and at J to 0 bases, leaving 5 bases not matched to a gene. The CDR3 sequence is CASSWLAGSSTDTQYF. CDR3 in DNA: TGTGCCAGCAGCTGGCTAGCGGGGTCTAGCACAGATACGCAGTATTTT.

This clone has only a few counts. This rearrangement joins TRBV5-5 to TRBJ1-2; D is unresolved. The V end was cut by 2 bases, the J end by 6 bases, with 8 bases between. The CDR3 is made up of 12 amino acids. Germline V gene lookup returns CDR1 SGHKS and CDR2 YYEKEE (reference sequence). The CDR3: CASSLSPDGYTF. DNA of the CDR3: TGTGCCAGCAGCTTAAGCCCTGATGGCTACACCTTC.

The V gene is TRBV28, the J gene TRBJ2-1; 7 nucleotides match TRBD2. Germline CDR1 MDHEN, CDR2 SYDVKM. Unmatched junction bases numbered 7, after V lost 6 bases and J lost 8 bases. CDR3 length: 13 amino acids. For the CDR3, the DNA is TGTGCCAGCAGGTCCGGGACTACCCATGAGCAGTTCTTC. Translating it yields CASRSGTTHEQFF.

The chain joins TRBV18 to TRBJ1-3, with 8 bases identical to TRBD1. The germline V gene has CDR1 KGHSH and CDR2 LQKENI. The ends lost 10 bases at V and 0 bases at J; junction bases unmatched: 8. The CDR3 runs 15 residues. The CDR3 spells CATTGGTYSGNTIYF. The CDR3, as DNA: TGTGCCACCACAGGGGGGACTTACTCTGGAAACACCATATATTTT.

The V call is TRBV11-2, the J call TRBJ2-1, with D perhaps matching TRBD2 (6 bases). The ends were cut back, 5 bases at V and 10 bases at J, with 15 bases in the middle. This CDR3 is built from 13 residues. Germline V gene data show CDR1 as SGHAT and CDR2 as FQNNGV. This CDR3 reads CASSPGWGVEQFF. CDR3 sequence (DNA): TGTGCCAGCAGCCCGGGGTGGGGGGTCGAGCAGTTCTTC.